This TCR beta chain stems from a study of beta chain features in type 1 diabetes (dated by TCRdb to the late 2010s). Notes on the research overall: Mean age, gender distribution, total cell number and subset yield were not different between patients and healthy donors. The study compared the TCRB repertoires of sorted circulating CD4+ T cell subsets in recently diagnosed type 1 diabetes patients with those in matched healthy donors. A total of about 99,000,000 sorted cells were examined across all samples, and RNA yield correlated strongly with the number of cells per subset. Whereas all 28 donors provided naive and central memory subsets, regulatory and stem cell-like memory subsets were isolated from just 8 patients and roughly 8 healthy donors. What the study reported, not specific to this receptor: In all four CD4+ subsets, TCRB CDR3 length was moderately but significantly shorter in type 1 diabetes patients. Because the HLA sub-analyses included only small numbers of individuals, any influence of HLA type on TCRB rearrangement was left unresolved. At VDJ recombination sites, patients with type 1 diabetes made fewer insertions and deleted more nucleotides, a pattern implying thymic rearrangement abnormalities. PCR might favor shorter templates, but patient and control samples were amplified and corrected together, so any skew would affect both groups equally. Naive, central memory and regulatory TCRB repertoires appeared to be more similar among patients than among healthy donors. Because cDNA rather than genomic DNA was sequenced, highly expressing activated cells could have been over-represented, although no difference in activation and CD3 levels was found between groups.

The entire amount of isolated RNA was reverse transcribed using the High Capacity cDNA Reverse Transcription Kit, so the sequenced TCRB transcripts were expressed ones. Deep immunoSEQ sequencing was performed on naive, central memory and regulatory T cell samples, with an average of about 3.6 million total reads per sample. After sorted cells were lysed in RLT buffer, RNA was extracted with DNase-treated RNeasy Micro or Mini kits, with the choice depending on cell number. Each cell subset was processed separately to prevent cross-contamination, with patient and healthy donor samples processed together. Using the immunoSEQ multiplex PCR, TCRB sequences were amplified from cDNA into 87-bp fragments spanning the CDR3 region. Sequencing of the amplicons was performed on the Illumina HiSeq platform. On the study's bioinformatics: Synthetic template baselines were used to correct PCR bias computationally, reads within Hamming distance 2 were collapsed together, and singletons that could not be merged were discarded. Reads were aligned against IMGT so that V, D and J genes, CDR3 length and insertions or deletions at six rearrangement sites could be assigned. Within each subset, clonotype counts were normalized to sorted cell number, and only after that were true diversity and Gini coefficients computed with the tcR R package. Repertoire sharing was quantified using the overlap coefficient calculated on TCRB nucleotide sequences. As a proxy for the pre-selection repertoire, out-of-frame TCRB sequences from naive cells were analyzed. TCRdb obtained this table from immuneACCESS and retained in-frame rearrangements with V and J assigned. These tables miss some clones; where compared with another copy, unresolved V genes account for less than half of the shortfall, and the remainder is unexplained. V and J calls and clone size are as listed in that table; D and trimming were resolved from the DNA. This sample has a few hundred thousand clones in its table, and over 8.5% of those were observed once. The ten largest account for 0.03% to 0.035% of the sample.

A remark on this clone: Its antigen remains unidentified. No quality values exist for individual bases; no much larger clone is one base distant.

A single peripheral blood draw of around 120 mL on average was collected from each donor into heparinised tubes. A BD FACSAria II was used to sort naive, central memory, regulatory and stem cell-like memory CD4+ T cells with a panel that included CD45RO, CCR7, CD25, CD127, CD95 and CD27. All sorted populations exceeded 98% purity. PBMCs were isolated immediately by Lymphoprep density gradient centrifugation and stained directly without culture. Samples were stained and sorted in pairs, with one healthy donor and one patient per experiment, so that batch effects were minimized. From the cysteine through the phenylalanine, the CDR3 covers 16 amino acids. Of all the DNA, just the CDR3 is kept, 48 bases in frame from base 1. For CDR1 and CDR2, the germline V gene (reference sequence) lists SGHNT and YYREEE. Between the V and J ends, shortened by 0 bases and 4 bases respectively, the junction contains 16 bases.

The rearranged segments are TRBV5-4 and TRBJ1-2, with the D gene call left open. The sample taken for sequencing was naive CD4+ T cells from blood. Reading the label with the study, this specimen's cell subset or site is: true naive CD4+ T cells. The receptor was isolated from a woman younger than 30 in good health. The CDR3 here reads CASSLAVGAGSYGYTF. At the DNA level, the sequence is TGTGCCAGCAGCTTGGCTGTGGGCGCCGGAAGCTATGGCTACACCTTC.